These 2 T cell receptor beta chains share one sample of origin, sequenced in a study of cytomegalovirus exposure and HLA in healthy donors. The primer mix had 60 Vbeta and 13 Jbeta primers. Repertoires were generated with immunoSEQ multiplex PCR, while TCRdb's copy carries only in-frame clones and drops some. The sample carries over 75,000 clones, about 81% recorded once. Sequencing used PBMCs. These receptors came from a woman aged 45-65 years in good health and CMV-seronegative.

The chain employs TRBV6-1 and TRBJ1-1; D is undetermined. Germline assignment: CDR1 MNHNS and CDR2 SASEGT. This CDR3 is built from 13 residues. Trimming took off 1 base at V and 5 bases at J, with 8 bases between the two ends. Here the CDR3 DNA reads TGTGCCAGCAGTGAAGATCGGGGTACTGAAGCTTTCTTT. Translation: CASSEDRGTEAFF.

This chain uses TRBV5-1 with TRBJ2-6; D is unresolved. V was shortened by 1 base and J by 0 bases, with 5 bases between the two germline ends. Germline V CDR1 and CDR2: SGHRS, YFSETQ. This CDR3 spans 15 amino acids. Here the CDR3 DNA reads TGCGCCAGCAGCTTGACAGTCTCTGGGGCCAACGTCCTGACTTTC. This codes for CASSLTVSGANVLTF.